The clone carrying this T cell receptor beta chain was found a few times. V lost 5 bases to trimming and J lost 2 bases; unmatched junction nucleotides: 5. The CDR3 is 14 residues long. Germline-derived CDR1 and CDR2 are SEHNR and FQNEAQ (reference sequence). The data stem from a study of T cells in Graves' hyperthyroidism and ophthalmopathy. TCR beta CDR3 sequences were amplified from RNA transcripts. The TCR CDR3 first-round RT-PCR relied on the HTBI primer set. TCRdb passed the multiplex PCR reads through MiXCR, listing each CDR3 protein once. Of more than 350,000 distinct CDR3 sequences listed, approximately 17% are singletons.

The receptor's source is a woman in her thirties with Graves' hyperthyroidism that later progressed to Graves' ophthalmopathy. The rearrangement joins TRBV7-9 to TRBJ2-7; TRBD1 matches 8 bases. The sequenced sample was blood. This chain's CDR3 is CASSDRDRTYEQYF. The CDR3 DNA sequence: TGTGCCAGCAGCGACCGGGACAGGACCTACGAGCAGTACTTC.